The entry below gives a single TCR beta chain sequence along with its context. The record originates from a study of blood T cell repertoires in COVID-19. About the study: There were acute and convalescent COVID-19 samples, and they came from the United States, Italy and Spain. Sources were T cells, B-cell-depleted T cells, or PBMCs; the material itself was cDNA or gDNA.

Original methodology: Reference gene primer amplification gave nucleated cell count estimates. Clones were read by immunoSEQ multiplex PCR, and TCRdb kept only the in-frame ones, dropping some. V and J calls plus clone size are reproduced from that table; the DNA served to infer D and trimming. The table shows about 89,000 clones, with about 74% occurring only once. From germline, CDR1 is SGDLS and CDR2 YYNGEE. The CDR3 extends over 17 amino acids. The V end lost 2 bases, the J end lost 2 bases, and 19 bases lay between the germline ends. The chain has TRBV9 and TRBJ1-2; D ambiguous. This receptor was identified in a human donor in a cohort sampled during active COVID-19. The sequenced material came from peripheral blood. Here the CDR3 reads CASSVFPDVAGNYGYTF. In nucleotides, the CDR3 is TGTGCCAGCAGCGTCTTCCCTGACGTCGCGGGAAACTATGGCTACACCTTC. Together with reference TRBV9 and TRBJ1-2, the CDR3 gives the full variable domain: DSGVTQTPKHLITATGQRVTLRCSPRSGDLSVYWYQQSLDQGLQFLIQYYNGEERAKGNILERFSAQQFPDLHSELNLSSLELGDSALYFCASSVFPDVAGNYGYTFGSGTRLTVV.